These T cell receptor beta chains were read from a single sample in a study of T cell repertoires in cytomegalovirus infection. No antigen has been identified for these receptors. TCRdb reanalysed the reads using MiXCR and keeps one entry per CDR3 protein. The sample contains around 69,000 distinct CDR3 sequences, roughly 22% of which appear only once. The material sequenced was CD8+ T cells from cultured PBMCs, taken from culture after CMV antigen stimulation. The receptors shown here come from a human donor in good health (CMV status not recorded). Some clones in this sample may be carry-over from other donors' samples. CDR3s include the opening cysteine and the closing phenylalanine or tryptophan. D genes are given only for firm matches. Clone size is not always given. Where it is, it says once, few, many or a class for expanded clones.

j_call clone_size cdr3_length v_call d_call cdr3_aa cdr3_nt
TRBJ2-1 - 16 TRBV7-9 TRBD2 CASSVLTSGGKAEQFF TGTGCCAGCAGCGTACTGACTAGCGGGGGTAAGGCTGAGCAGTTCTTC
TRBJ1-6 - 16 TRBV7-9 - CASSSGTPPGYSPLHF TGTGCCAGCAGCTCAGGGACCCCGCCAGGATACTCACCCCTCCACTTT
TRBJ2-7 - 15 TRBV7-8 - CASSFTTYSDHEQYF TGTGCCAGCAGCTTTACGACCTATTCGGATCACGAGCAGTACTTC
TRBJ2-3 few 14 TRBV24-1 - CATSDWDSTDTQYF TGTGCCACCAGTGATTGGGACAGCACAGATACGCAGTATTTT
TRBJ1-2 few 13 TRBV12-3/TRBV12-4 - CASSLPYERGYTF TGTGCCAGCAGTTTGCCCTACGAGAGGGGCTACACCTTC
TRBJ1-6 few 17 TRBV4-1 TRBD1 CASSQVFRDRRNSPLHF TGCGCCAGCAGCCAGGTATTCCGGGACAGGAGGAATTCACCCCTCCACTTT
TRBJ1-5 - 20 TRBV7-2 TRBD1 CASSLRLDDRAAYSNQPQHF TGTGCCAGCAGCCTCCGCCTCGATGACAGGGCCGCTTATAGCAATCAGCCCCAGCATTTT
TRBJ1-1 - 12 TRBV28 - CASSSGPPEAFF TGTGCCAGCAGCTCCGGGCCCCCCGAAGCTTTCTTT
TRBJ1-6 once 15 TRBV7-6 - CASSITSRVLSPLHF TGTGCCAGCAGCATAACGTCACGGGTTCTATCACCCCTCCACTTT
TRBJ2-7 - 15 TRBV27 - CASSGSQTGAYEQYF TGTGCCAGCAGTGGGTCCCAGACAGGCGCCTACGAGCAGTACTTC
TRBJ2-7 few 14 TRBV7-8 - CASSTSGSPDEQYF TGTGCCAGCTCCACTTCAGGGTCACCCGACGAGCAGTACTTC
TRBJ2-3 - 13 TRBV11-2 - CASSGVSPDTQYF TGTGCCAGCAGCGGGGTAAGCCCAGATACGCAGTATTTT
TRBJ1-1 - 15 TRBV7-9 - CASSHPGAGYPEAFF TGTGCCAGCAGCCACCCCGGGGCAGGGTACCCTGAAGCTTTCTTT
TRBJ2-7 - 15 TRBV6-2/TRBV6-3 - CASSTLRDSDLEQYF TGTGCCAGCAGTACTCTGCGGGACTCGGACCTCGAGCAGTACTTC
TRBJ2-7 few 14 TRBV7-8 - CASSLGLISYEQYF TGTGCCAGCAGCTTAGGTCTGATCTCCTACGAGCAGTACTTC
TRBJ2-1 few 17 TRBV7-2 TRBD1 CASSLPQGVVMYNEQFF TGTGCCAGCAGCTTACCACAGGGGGTGGTCATGTACAATGAGCAGTTCTTC
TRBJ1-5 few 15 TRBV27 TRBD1 CASSVRTGFNQPQHF TGTGCCAGCAGTGTACGGACAGGGTTCAATCAGCCCCAGCATTTT
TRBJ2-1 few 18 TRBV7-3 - CASSLSLGTGARYNEQFF TGTGCCAGCAGCTTATCATTGGGCACGGGGGCCAGATACAATGAGCAGTTCTTC
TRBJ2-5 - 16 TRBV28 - CASSSMSPIEQGTQYF TGTGCCAGCAGTTCTATGTCACCAATAGAGCAAGGGACCCAGTACTTC
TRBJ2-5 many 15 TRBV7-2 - CASSLVFRPQETQYF TGTGCCAGCAGCTTAGTTTTCCGGCCCCAAGAGACCCAGTACTTC
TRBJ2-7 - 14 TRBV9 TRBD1 CASSAGTGFLEQYF TGTGCCAGCAGCGCCGGGACAGGATTCTTGGAGCAGTACTTC
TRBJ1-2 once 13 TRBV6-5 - CASSYSGEHGYTF TGTGCCAGCAGTTACAGTGGGGAGCATGGCTACACCTTC
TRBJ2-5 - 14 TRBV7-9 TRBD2 CASKSSGGQETQYF TGTGCCAGCAAGTCCTCGGGGGGGCAAGAGACCCAGTACTTC
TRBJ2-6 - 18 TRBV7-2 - CASSLGHPRFSGANVLTF TGTGCCAGCAGCTTAGGTCATCCCCGCTTCTCTGGGGCCAACGTCCTGACTTTC
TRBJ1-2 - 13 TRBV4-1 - CASSQASNYGYTF TGCGCCAGCAGCCAAGCCTCTAACTATGGCTACACCTTC
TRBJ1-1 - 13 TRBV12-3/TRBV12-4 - CASGVPMNTEAFF TGTGCCAGCGGGGTGCCCATGAACACTGAAGCTTTCTTT
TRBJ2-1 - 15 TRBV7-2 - CASSLGRVAYNEQFF TGTGCCAGCAGCTTAGGCAGGGTGGCCTACAATGAGCAGTTCTTC
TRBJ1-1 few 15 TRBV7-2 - CASSFIAAMNTEAFF TGTGCCAGCAGCTTTATTGCCGCGATGAACACTGAAGCTTTCTTT
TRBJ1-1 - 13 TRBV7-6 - CASSLAMATEAFF TGTGCCAGCAGCTTAGCTATGGCCACTGAAGCTTTCTTT
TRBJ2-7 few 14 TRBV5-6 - CASSFGRTFYEQYF TGTGCCAGCAGCTTTGGCAGGACTTTCTACGAGCAGTACTTC
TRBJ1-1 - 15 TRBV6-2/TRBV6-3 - CASSYGRGMNTEAFF TGTGCCAGCAGTTACGGGAGGGGGATGAACACTGAAGCTTTCTTT
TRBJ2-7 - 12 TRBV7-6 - CASSSERYEQYF TGTGCCAGCAGCTCGGAAAGGTACGAGCAGTACTTC
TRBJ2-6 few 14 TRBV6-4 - CASSAGSGANVLTF TGTGCCAGCAGTGCAGGATCTGGGGCCAACGTCCTGACTTTC
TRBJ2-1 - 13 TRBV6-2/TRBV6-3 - CASSYSIVGEQFF TGTGCCAGCAGTTACTCGATAGTTGGCGAGCAGTTCTTC
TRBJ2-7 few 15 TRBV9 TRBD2 CASSPGLAGSYEQYF TGTGCCAGCAGCCCTGGACTAGCGGGGTCCTACGAGCAGTACTTC
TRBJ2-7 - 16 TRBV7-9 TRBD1 CASSGFDRGRVYEQYF TGTGCCAGCAGCGGATTCGACAGGGGGAGGGTCTACGAGCAGTACTTC
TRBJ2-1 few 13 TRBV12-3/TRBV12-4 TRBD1 CATTDRGSGEQFF TGTGCCACCACGGACAGGGGTAGTGGTGAGCAGTTCTTC
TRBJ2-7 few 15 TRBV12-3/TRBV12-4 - CASSLIDRRPYEQYF TGTGCCAGCAGCCTGATAGACAGGCGCCCCTACGAGCAGTACTTC
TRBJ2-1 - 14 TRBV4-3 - CASSQGVGANEQFF TGCGCCAGCAGCCAAGGGGTGGGGGCGAATGAGCAGTTCTTC
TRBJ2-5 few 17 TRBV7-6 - CASSLAENEGYQETQYF TGTGCCAGCAGCTTAGCGGAGAACGAGGGATACCAAGAGACCCAGTACTTC
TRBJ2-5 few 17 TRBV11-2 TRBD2 CASSPPTSGGARETQYF TGTGCCAGCAGCCCCCCGACTAGCGGGGGGGCCAGAGAGACCCAGTACTTC
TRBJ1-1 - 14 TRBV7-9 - CASSLRGMNTEAFF TGTGCCAGCAGCCTGCGAGGGATGAACACTGAAGCTTTCTTT
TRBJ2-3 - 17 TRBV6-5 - CASSPQQGSLFADTQYF TGTGCCAGCAGTCCCCAGCAGGGCAGTCTTTTTGCAGATACGCAGTATTTT
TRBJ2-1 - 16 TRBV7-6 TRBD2 CASSVRVTGGRNEQFF TGTGCCAGCAGCGTACGAGTAACGGGGGGGCGTAATGAGCAGTTCTTC
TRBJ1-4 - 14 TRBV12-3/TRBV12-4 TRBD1 CASSPQGAYEKLFF TGTGCCAGCAGTCCCCAGGGGGCCTATGAAAAACTGTTTTTT
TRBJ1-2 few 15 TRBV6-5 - CASRSPRQGRDGYTF TGTGCCAGCAGATCCCCCAGGCAGGGGAGGGATGGCTACACCTTC
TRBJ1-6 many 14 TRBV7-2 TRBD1 CASNNRGGNSPLHF TGTGCCAGCAACAACAGGGGAGGCAATTCACCCCTCCACTTT
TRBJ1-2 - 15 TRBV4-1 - CASSQERGRVHGYTF TGCGCCAGCAGCCAAGAGCGGGGGAGGGTTCATGGCTACACCTTC
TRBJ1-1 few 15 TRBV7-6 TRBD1 CASSRSTGMNTEAFF TGTGCCAGCAGCCGATCGACAGGGATGAACACTGAAGCTTTCTTT
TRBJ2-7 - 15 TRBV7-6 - CASSPGSGATYEQYF TGTGCCAGCAGCCCCGGGTCAGGCGCCACCTACGAGCAGTACTTC
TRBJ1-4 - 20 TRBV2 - CASSEALGFPPSFTNEKLFF TGTGCCAGCAGTGAAGCGCTTGGATTTCCTCCTTCGTTCACTAATGAAAAACTGTTTTTT
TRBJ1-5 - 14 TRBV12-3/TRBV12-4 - CASTRGWRNQPQHF TGTGCCAGCACCCGAGGGTGGCGCAATCAGCCCCAGCATTTT
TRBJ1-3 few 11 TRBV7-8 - CASIHEKAIYF TGTGCCAGCATCCATGAAAAGGCCATATATTTT
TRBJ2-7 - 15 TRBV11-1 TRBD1 CASSPDRGLSYEQYF TGTGCCAGCAGCCCCGACAGGGGGCTTTCCTACGAGCAGTACTTC
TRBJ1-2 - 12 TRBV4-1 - CASSAGHGSYTF TGCGCCAGCAGCGCGGGACATGGAAGCTACACCTTC
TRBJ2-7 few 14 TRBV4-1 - CASSQEWKGYEQYF TGCGCCAGCAGCCAAGAATGGAAAGGCTACGAGCAGTACTTC
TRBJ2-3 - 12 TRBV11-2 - CASSLFTDTQYF TGTGCCAGCAGCTTGTTTACAGATACGCAGTATTTT
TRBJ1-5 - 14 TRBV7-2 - CASSQWTDNQPQHF TGTGCCAGCAGCCAGTGGACGGACAATCAGCCCCAGCATTTT
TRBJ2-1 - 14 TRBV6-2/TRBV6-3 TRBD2 CASSRARGWNEQFF TGTGCCAGCAGCAGGGCGCGGGGGTGGAATGAGCAGTTCTTC
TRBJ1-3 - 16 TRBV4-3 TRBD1 CASSQSGTDVGNTIYF TGCGCCAGCAGCCAATCCGGGACAGACGTTGGAAACACCATATATTTT